This TCR beta chain was sequenced for a study of cytomegalovirus exposure and HLA in healthy donors. General study points: It is likely that the observed cluster of highly shared sequence variants was a sequencing artifact. A few CMV-associated chains proved CMV antigen-specific in vitro.

In regard to this clone: Antigen specificity is unknown.

Use of 60 Vbeta and 13 Jbeta primers characterized the PCR. TCRdb keeps only in-frame clones here, not all; method: immunoSEQ multiplex PCR. Of about 210,000 clones in the sample, roughly 86% are singletons; the top ten hold about 3.5%. In germline, CDR1 is SGHDT, CDR2 YYEEEE. CDR3 size: 13 residues. Trimming pared 5 bases from V and 3 bases from J, leaving 10 bases between. This TCR came from a man between 35 and 55 years old in good health and CMV-seropositive. Sequenced input: PBMCs. The chain couples TRBV5-6 to TRBJ2-3, with unresolved D. CDR3 nucleotides: TGTGCCAGCAGGCCCAGTTATACAGATACGCAGTATTTT. It translates to CASRPSYTDTQYF.